Following are 22 T cell receptor beta chains from one sample sequenced in a study of patients and donors after allogeneic stem cell transplantation. TCRdb processed the RT-PCR reads anew with MiXCR; each CDR3 protein has one entry. The data show 190,000 or so distinct CDR3 sequences, around two fifths seen once. Sequencing was done on a sample of blood, either unsorted or a sorted T cell fraction (not recorded which). These receptors came from a human donor who was either an allogeneic HSCT recipient or a stem cell or donor lymphocyte infusion donor (not recorded which). It is not recorded whose cells these are; they may come from a transplant donor.

This clonotype was observed a few times. The chain joins TRBV20-1 to TRBJ1-6; no definite D call. The germline gives CDR1 DFQATT, CDR2 SNEGSKA (reference sequence). The length of the CDR3 is 13 residues. V lost 0 bases and J 7 bases, leaving 7 bases between the germline ends. The DNA of the CDR3 is TGCAGTGCTAGAGATCAGACAAATTCACCCCTCCACTTT. It specifies CSARDQTNSPLHF.

This clonotype has only a few counts. V and J are TRBV12-3 or TRBV12-4 and TRBJ1-5; D is uncertain. The length of the CDR3 is 12 residues. Trimming left V 2 bases short and J 9 bases short, with 8 bases between. The CDR3 DNA reads as TGTGCCAGCAGTTTATCATCGCCGCCCCAGCATTTT. This encodes CASSLSSPPQHF.

This chain joins TRBV7-9 and TRBJ1-5; D unclear. Deletions cut 3 bases from V and 10 bases from J, with 13 bases between. The germline V gene encodes CDR1 SEHNR and CDR2 FQNEAQ (reference sequence). The CDR3 is 13 amino acids. The CDR3: CASSFEGGGPQHF. Written as DNA, the CDR3 is TGTGCCAGCAGCTTTGAGGGCGGAGGCCCCCAGCATTTT. The complete variable domain, with remaining parts taken from reference TRBV7-9 and TRBJ1-5, reads DTGVSQNPRHKITKRGQNVTFRCDPISEHNRLYWYRQTLGQGPEFLTYFQNEAQLEKSRLLSDRFSAERPKGSFSTLEIQRTEQGDSAMYLCASSFEGGGPQHFGDGTRLSIL.

Only a few counts were recorded for this clonotype. The J gene is TRBJ2-2, the V gene TRBV27, with no clear D. V gave up 6 bases and J gave up 6 bases, with 11 bases separating them. Germline-derived CDR1 and CDR2 are MNHEY and SMNVEV (reference sequence). The CDR3 has 13 amino acids. This CDR3 is CASSLTRSGELFF. CDR3 DNA sequence: TGTGCCAGCAGCCTAACCCGGTCCGGGGAGCTGTTTTTT.

This clonotype was counted between two and nine times. This chain links TRBV12-3 or TRBV12-4 with TRBJ2-7; perhaps D is TRBD1 or TRBD2 (5 bases each). Trimming cost V 6 bases and J 1 base, with 10 bases left between them. This CDR3 has 13 amino acids. CDR3 in amino acids: CASSPGPSYEQYF. CDR3 nucleotide sequence: TGTGCCAGCAGCCCGGGACCTTCCTACGAGCAGTACTTC.

This clonotype was observed once. The chain is built from TRBV5-1 and TRBJ2-1; D ambiguous. The germline CDR1 and CDR2 sequences are SGHRS and YFSETQ. This CDR3 has 14 residues. V shed 2 bases and J shed 5 bases, with 11 bases lying between them. The CDR3 sequence is CASSFRKGNNEQFF. The CDR3 region has the DNA TGCGCCAGCAGCTTTCGGAAGGGAAACAATGAGCAGTTCTTC.

The V call is TRBV4-1, the J call TRBJ1-5, with a tentative D call TRBD1 (5 bases). Germline V gene data show CDR1 as MGHRA and CDR2 as YSYEKL. Trimming pared 0 bases from V and 4 bases from J, leaving 25 bases between. CDR3 length: 20 amino acids. The CDR3 protein is CASSQDQKIPGRWSNQPQHF. In nucleotides, the CDR3 is TGCGCCAGCAGCCAAGACCAAAAGATTCCGGGACGATGGTCAAATCAGCCCCAGCATTTT.

V usage is TRBV3-1 and J usage is TRBJ1-2; TRBD1 might be the D (6 bases). V was pared by 2 bases and J by 4 bases, with 14 bases between. The CDR3 totals 15 residues. The germline gives CDR1 LGHDT, CDR2 YNNKEL (reference sequence). The CDR3, as DNA: TGTGCCAGCAGCCAAAGGGGGGTTGCACCCTATGGCTACACCTTC. Translated: CASSQRGVAPYGYTF.

The CDR3 loop reads CASSPTVDTQYF. In nucleotides, the CDR3 is TGCGCCAGCAGCCCGACAGTAGATACGCAGTATTTT. This chain connects TRBV5-1 to TRBJ2-3; TRBD1 is a possible D gene (5 bases). Trimming removed 4 bases from V and 5 bases from J, with 8 bases in between. The CDR3 is 12 residues long. CDR1 SGHRS and CDR2 YFSETQ come from the germline V gene.

This clonotype was seen ten or more times. J is TRBJ1-1 and V is TRBV7-9, with 10 bases lining up with TRBD1. CDR1 SEHNR and CDR2 FQNEAQ come from the germline V gene (reference sequence). Unmatched junction bases numbered 1, after V lost 5 bases and J lost 4 bases. CDR3 length equals 13 residues. The CDR3 is CASSRTGGTEAFF. The CDR3 nucleotides are TGTGCCAGCAGCCGGACAGGGGGCACTGAAGCTTTCTTT. Variable domain in full (rest from reference TRBV7-9 and TRBJ1-1): DTGVSQNPRHKITKRGQNVTFRCDPISEHNRLYWYRQTLGQGPEFLTYFQNEAQLEKSRLLSDRFSAERPKGSFSTLEIQRTEQGDSAMYLCASSRTGGTEAFFGQGTRLTVV.

This clonotype has a handful of counts. The CDR3 is CASSHAQIGGRHGYTF. CDR3 nucleotides: TGCGCCAGCAGCCACGCCCAGATAGGAGGGAGGCATGGCTACACCTTC. This sequence joins TRBV4-3 and TRBJ1-2; D remains unclear. V lost 3 bases, J lost 6 bases, and 20 bases lay in between. Germline V CDR1 and CDR2: LGHNA, YSLEER. This CDR3 region has 16 residues.

The chain is built from TRBV5-5 and TRBJ2-3; 9 positions match TRBD1. From germline, CDR1 is SGHKS and CDR2 YYEKEE (reference sequence). This CDR3 is built from 14 residues. J was trimmed by 4 bases and V by 3 bases; bases with no gene match: 3. The DNA of the CDR3 is TGTGCCAGCAGCTGGGGGACAGGGCCAGATACGCAGTATTTT. Its translation: CASSWGTGPDTQYF.

The V gene is TRBV24-1, the J gene TRBJ2-5, with D unclear. CDR1 and CDR2 from the germline V gene are KGHDR and SFDVKD. The CDR3 covers 16 residues. V was shortened by 4 bases and J by 5 bases, with 19 bases between the two germline ends. CDR3 in DNA: TGTGCCACCAGTGAGGGTAATGGCCCCGGAGCGGAGACCCAGTACTTC. Amino acids: CATSEGNGPGAETQYF.

This clonotype was counted between two and nine times. The chain has TRBV12-3 or TRBV12-4 and TRBJ1-5, with D possibly being TRBD1 (6 bases). This CDR3 has 13 amino acids. V lost 4 bases, J lost 5 bases, and 9 bases lay in between. The CDR3 region has the DNA TGTGCCAGCAGTTCCGGGGGCGATCAGCCCCAGCATTTT. It translates to CASSSGGDQPQHF.

This clonotype was seen only a few times. The J gene is TRBJ1-6, the V gene TRBV11-2; TRBD1 matches at 11 bases. Germline values: CDR1 SGHAT, CDR2 FQNNGV. V lost 5 bases to trimming and J lost 8 bases; unmatched junction nucleotides: 11. This CDR3 region has 17 residues. The CDR3 DNA sequence: TGTGCCAGCAGCCCTCCTTTGGACAGGGGGCTTTATTCACCCCTCCACTTT. Its protein product is CASSPPLDRGLYSPLHF.

This clonotype has only a few counts. The chain is built from TRBV6-6 and TRBJ1-2; no clear D. The germline CDR1 and CDR2 sequences are MNHNY and SVGAGI (reference sequence). With 8 bases removed from V and 2 bases from J, the gap between germline ends came to 12 bases. This CDR3 is built from 13 residues. CDR3 loop: CASLLDGNYGYTF. The DNA of the CDR3 is TGTGCCAGCCTACTGGACGGGAACTATGGCTACACCTTC.

At least ten counts were recorded for this clonotype. V is TRBV29-1 and J is TRBJ1-3; unclear D gene. V was shortened by 4 bases and J by 1 base, with 5 bases between the two germline ends. This CDR3 spans 12 amino acids. Germline CDR1 is SQVTM and CDR2 is ANQGSEA. The CDR3 bases are TGCAGCGTTGCGGTTTCTGGAAACACCATATATTTT. Amino acids: CSVAVSGNTIYF.

This clonotype was seen once. This chain links TRBV7-8 with TRBJ2-3; D gene unclear. The germline V and J ends were trimmed by 4 bases and 2 bases, with 19 bases remaining between them. Germline V gene sequence: CDR1 SGHVS, CDR2 FQNEAQ. The CDR3 covers 17 residues. As DNA, the CDR3 is TGTGCCAGCAGCTCCCCGGGCCCGATTTCCCCCACAGATACGCAGTATTTT. The encoded protein is CASSSPGPISPTDTQYF.

This clonotype came up once. CDR3 DNA: TGTGCCATCAGTGAGTCGGCAGGCTCCTACGAGCAGTACTTC. It yields the protein CAISESAGSYEQYF. V gene TRBV10-3 combines with J gene TRBJ2-7; D is undetermined. The CDR3 is 14 residues long. CDR1 ENHRY and CDR2 SYGVKD come from the germline V gene. With 0 bases removed from V and 0 bases from J, the gap between germline ends came to 6 bases.

This clonotype was counted between two and nine times. The J gene is TRBJ2-3, the V gene TRBV28, with a possible D match to TRBD2 (6 bases). CDR1 and CDR2 (germline): MDHEN, SYDVKM. Deletions cut 3 bases from V and 6 bases from J, with 16 bases between. The CDR3 contains 15 residues. The CDR3 DNA sequence: TGTGCCAGCAGTTTCGGACAAACCCTAGCGGATACGCAGTATTTT. It codes for CASSFGQTLADTQYF.

V and J are TRBV9 and TRBJ2-1, with TRBD2 identical over 13 bases. The trim removed 3 bases at V and 5 bases at J, leaving 2 bases unmatched. Germline CDR1 reads SGDLS; CDR2 reads YYNGEE. The CDR3 has 15 amino acids. CDR3 DNA: TGTGCCAGCAGCGAGGGACTAGCGGGGCACAATGAGCAGTTCTTC. It specifies CASSEGLAGHNEQFF.

The J gene is TRBJ1-2, the V gene TRBV29-1; no firm D call. Germline CDR1 is SQVTM and CDR2 is ANQGSEA. Trimming took 6 bases from V and 2 from J, leaving 13 bases between them. This CDR3 has 13 residues. The CDR3 here is CSVAEGSNYGYTF. The CDR3 nucleotides are TGCAGCGTCGCTGAGGGTTCCAACTATGGCTACACCTTC.